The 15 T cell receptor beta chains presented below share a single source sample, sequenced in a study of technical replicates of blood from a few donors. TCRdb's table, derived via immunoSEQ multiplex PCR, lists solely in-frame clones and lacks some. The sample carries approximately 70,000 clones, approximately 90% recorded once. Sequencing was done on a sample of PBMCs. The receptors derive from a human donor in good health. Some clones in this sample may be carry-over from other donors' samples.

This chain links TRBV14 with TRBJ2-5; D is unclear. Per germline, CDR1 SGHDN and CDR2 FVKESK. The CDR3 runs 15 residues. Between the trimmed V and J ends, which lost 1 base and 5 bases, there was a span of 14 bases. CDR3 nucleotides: TGTGCCAGCAGCCAAGGGATTGGCGGTCTCGAGACCCAGTACTTC. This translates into CASSQGIGGLETQYF.

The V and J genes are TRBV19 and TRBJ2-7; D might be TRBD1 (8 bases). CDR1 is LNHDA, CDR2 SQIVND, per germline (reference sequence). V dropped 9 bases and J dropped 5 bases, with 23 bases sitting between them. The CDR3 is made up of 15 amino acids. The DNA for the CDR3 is TGTGCCAGCATGGGTCGGGGGGCAGGGGGCAACGAGCAGTACTTC. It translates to CASMGRGAGGNEQYF.

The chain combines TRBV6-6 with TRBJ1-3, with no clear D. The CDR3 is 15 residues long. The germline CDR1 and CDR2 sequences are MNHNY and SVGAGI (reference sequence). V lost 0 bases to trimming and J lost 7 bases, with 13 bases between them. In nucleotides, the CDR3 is TGTGCCAGCAGTTACTCACGGGGAGGGAGGAACACCATATATTTT. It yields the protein CASSYSRGGRNTIYF.

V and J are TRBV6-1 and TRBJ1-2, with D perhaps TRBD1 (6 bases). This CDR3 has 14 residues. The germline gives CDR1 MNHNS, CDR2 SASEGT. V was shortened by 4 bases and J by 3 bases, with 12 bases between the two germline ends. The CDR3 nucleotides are TGTGCCAGCAGTGTCGGGACACTATACTATGGCTACACCTTC. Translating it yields CASSVGTLYYGYTF.

The CDR3 DNA sequence: TGCGCCAGCAGCCCTCTTGAAAACACACGCTCTGGAAACACCATATATTTT. Protein sequence: CASSPLENTRSGNTIYF. This chain joins TRBV5-1 and TRBJ1-3; D is undetermined. The CDR3 contains 17 residues. Germline V CDR1 and CDR2: SGHRS, YFSETQ. V dropped 4 bases and J dropped 0 bases, with 17 bases sitting between them.

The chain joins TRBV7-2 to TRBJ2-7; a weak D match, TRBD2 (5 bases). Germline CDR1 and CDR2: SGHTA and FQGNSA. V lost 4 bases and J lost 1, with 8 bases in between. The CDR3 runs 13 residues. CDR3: CASSSPGSYEQYF. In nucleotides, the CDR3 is TGTGCCAGCAGCTCCCCGGGGTCCTACGAGCAGTACTTC.

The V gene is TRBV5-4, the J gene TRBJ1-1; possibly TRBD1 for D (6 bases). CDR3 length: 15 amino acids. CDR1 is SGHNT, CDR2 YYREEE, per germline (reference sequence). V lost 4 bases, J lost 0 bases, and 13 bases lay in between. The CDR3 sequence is CASSHDRQMNTEAFF. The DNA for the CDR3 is TGTGCCAGCAGCCATGACAGGCAAATGAACACTGAAGCTTTCTTT.

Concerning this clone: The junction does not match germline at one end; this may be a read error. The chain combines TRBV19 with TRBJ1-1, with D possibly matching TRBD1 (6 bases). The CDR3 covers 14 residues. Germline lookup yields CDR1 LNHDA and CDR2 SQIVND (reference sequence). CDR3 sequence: CASSPDRMKTEAFF. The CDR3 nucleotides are TGTGCCAGTAGTCCAGACAGGATGAAGACTGAAGCTTTCTTT.

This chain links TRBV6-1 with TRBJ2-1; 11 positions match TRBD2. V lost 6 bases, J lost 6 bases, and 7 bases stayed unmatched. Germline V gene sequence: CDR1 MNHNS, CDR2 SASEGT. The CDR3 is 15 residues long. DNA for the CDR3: TGTGCCAGCAGGATAGGACTAGCGGGTACCAATGAGCAGTTCTTC. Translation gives CASRIGLAGTNEQFF.

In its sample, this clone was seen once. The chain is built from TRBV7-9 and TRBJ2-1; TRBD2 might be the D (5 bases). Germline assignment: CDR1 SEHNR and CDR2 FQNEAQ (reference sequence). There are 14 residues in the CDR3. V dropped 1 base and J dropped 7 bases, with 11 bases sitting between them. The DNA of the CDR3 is TGTGCCAGCAGCTTAGGAGACTGGACTAATGAGCAGTTCTTC. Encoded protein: CASSLGDWTNEQFF.

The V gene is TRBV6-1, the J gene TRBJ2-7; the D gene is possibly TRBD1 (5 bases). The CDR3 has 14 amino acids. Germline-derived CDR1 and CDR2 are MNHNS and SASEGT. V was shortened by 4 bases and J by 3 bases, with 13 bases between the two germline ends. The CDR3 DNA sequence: TGTGCCAGCAGTGGCAGGGAAGGGGTCTACGAGCAGTACTTC. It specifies CASSGREGVYEQYF.

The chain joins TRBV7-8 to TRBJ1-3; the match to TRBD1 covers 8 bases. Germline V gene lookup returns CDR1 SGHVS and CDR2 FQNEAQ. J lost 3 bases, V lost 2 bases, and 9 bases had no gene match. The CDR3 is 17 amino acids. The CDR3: CASSLLGQGIGGNTIYF. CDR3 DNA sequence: TGTGCCAGCAGCTTACTAGGACAGGGAATAGGTGGAAACACCATATATTTT.

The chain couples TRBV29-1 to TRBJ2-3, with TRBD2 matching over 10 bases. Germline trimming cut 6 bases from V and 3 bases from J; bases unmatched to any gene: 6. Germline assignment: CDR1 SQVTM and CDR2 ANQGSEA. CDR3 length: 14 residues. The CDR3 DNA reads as TGCAGCGTGAAAAAAGCGGGGGGGACAGATACGCAGTATTTT. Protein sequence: CSVKKAGGTDTQYF.

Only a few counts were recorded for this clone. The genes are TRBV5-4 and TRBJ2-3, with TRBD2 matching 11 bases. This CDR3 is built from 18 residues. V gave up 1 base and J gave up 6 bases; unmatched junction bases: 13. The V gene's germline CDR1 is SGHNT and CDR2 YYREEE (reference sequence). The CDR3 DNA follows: TGTGCCAGCAGCTTGACACTAGCGGGAGTGGGCTGGGAGGATACGCAGTATTTT. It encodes CASSLTLAGVGWEDTQYF.

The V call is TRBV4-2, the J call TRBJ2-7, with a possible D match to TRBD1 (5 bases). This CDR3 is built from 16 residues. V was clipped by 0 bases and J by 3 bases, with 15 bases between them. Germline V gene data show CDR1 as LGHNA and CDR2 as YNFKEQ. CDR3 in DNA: TGTGCCAGCAGCCAAGATGTCAGGGAACGTTACTACGAGCAGTACTTC. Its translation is CASSQDVRERYYEQYF.